The sample holds one count of the clone carrying this TCR beta chain. Its antigen is currently unknown. V was clipped by 5 bases and J by 5 bases; unmatched bases: 5. Germline V gives CDR1 SEHNR, CDR2 FQNEAQ (reference sequence). The CDR3 spans 14 residues. These data belong to a study of a mutant IDH1 vaccine in newly diagnosed glioma. The data were produced by immunoSEQ multiplex PCR, yet TCRdb's version contains in-frame clones alone and is incomplete. The sample carries around 100,000 clones, 85% to 90% recorded once. Time point given: week 11, during vaccination. The vaccine gave 300 ug of a 20-mer mutant IDH1 peptide subcutaneously per dose.

Sequenced here: PBMCs, sampled from a glioma patient whose treatment included an IDH1 peptide vaccine. This chain connects TRBV7-9 to TRBJ2-1, with 8 bases identical to TRBD1. The clonotype originates from a woman between 45 and 60 years old with glioma. CDR3 DNA sequence: TGTGCCAGCAGCAGACAGGGGTGGGACAATGAGCAGTTCTTC. Its translation is CASSRQGWDNEQFF.